The next 20 T cell receptor beta chains were all read from a single sample in a study of cytomegalovirus exposure and HLA in healthy donors. PCR involved 60 Vbeta and 13 Jbeta primers. The table came from immunoSEQ multiplex PCR; TCRdb's copy has only in-frame clones and leaves some out. This table has some 200,000 clones, 79% appearing once. Sequencing was carried out using PBMCs. These receptors were collected from a girl under 18 in good health and CMV-seropositive.

The rearrangement joins TRBV2 to TRBJ2-5, with D perhaps TRBD2 (5 bases). V was shortened by 4 bases and J by 5 bases, with 8 bases between the two germline ends. The CDR3 has 12 residues. The V gene's germline CDR1 is SNHLY and CDR2 FYNNEI. Written as DNA, the CDR3 is TGTGCCAGCAGTGGCGGCGGGGAGACCCAGTACTTC. Its protein is CASSGGGETQYF.

The rearrangement links TRBV14 to TRBJ1-4, with D uncertain. V was clipped by 6 bases and J by 5 bases, with 10 bases between them. CDR1 and CDR2 (germline): SGHDN, FVKESK. The CDR3 is 13 amino acids. The CDR3: CASSPGLNEKLFF. CDR3 coding DNA: TGTGCCAGCAGTCCGGGGTTAAATGAAAAACTGTTTTTT.

The V call is TRBV6-5, the J call TRBJ1-1; 7 nucleotides line up with TRBD1. J was trimmed by 7 bases and V by 0 bases; bases with no gene match: 11. Germline loops: CDR1 MNHEY, CDR2 SVGAGI. The CDR3 has 16 amino acids. The CDR3: CASSYSDRSPSFEAFF. The CDR3 bases are TGTGCCAGCAGTTACTCGGACAGGTCCCCTTCTTTTGAAGCTTTCTTT.

The gene calls are TRBV5-1 and TRBJ2-1; the match to TRBD1 covers 8 bases. Trimming at V came to 4 bases and at J to 5 bases, leaving 8 bases not matched to a gene. Germline CDR1 reads SGHRS; CDR2 reads YFSETQ. The CDR3 is made up of 15 amino acids. CDR3 residues: CASSPGQGWNNEQFF. In DNA, the CDR3 is TGCGCCAGCAGCCCCGGACAGGGTTGGAACAATGAGCAGTTCTTC.

The chain is built from TRBV11-2 and TRBJ2-6; possibly TRBD2 for D (6 bases). This CDR3 contains 17 residues. The germline V gene encodes CDR1 SGHAT and CDR2 FQNNGV. Trimming left V 3 bases short and J 2 bases short, with 14 bases between. The CDR3 DNA reads as TGTGCCAGCAGCTTTGGGTCCGGGGGTGCTGGGGCCAACGTCCTGACTTTC. It yields the protein CASSFGSGGAGANVLTF.

The V and J genes are TRBV27 and TRBJ2-7; maybe TRBD1 (6 bases). With 6 bases removed from V and 0 bases from J, the gap between germline ends came to 9 bases. The CDR3 has 13 residues. Per the germline V gene, CDR1 is MNHEY and CDR2 is SMNVEV (reference sequence). CDR3 sequence: CASRPTGSYEQYF. Here the CDR3 DNA reads TGTGCCAGCAGGCCGACAGGCTCCTACGAGCAGTACTTC.

This clone was seen once. The chain recombines TRBV10-3 with TRBJ2-1, with 10 bases matching TRBD2. Per the germline V gene, CDR1 is ENHRY and CDR2 is SYGVKD. The CDR3 covers 15 residues. V shed 2 bases, J shed 9 bases, and the junction held 7 bases outside the gene matches. CDR3 sequence: CAISETLAGVSEQFF. DNA of the CDR3: TGTGCCATCAGTGAGACGCTAGCGGGGGTAAGTGAGCAGTTCTTC.

V usage is TRBV15 and J usage is TRBJ2-7, with D perhaps TRBD2 (5 bases). Between the trimmed V and J ends, which lost 3 bases and 2 bases, there was a span of 17 bases. This CDR3 has 16 residues. In germline, CDR1 is LNHNV, CDR2 YYDKDF (reference sequence). The CDR3 region is CATSSRTAGGTYEQYF. CDR3 nucleotides: TGTGCCACCAGCAGTAGAACAGCAGGAGGTACCTACGAGCAGTACTTC.

The V and J genes are TRBV19 and TRBJ2-7; the D gene is possibly TRBD1 (6 bases). Germline CDR1 LNHDA, CDR2 SQIVND (reference sequence). This CDR3 has 16 residues. Between the trimmed V and J ends, which lost 2 bases and 0 bases, there was a span of 14 bases. The CDR3 here is CASSIKAGASSYEQYF. The CDR3 DNA is TGTGCCAGTAGTATAAAGGCAGGGGCCAGCTCCTACGAGCAGTACTTC.

V is TRBV13 and J is TRBJ2-3; no firm D call. The V end was cut by 4 bases, the J end by 2 bases, with 19 bases between. Germline V lookup: CDR1 PRHDT, CDR2 FYEKMQ (reference sequence). This CDR3 comprises 17 residues. The CDR3 is CASSSVRPNGYTDTQYF. The CDR3 coding sequence is TGTGCCAGCAGCTCCGTGCGGCCCAATGGATACACAGATACGCAGTATTTT.

V is TRBV11-2 and J is TRBJ2-7; TRBD2 aligns across 9 bases. The CDR3 length is 15 residues. V was clipped by 1 base and J by 2 bases; unmatched bases: 3. CDR1 is SGHAT and CDR2 is FQNNGV in the germline V gene. The CDR3 loop reads CASSLGGGGAYEQYF. Written as DNA, the CDR3 is TGTGCCAGCAGCTTAGGCGGGGGGGGCGCCTACGAGCAGTACTTC.

The chain recombines TRBV4-3 with TRBJ1-1; the D gene is possibly TRBD1 (5 bases). Trimming shortened V by 3 bases and J by 5 bases, and 13 bases separated the two germline ends. This CDR3 spans 14 amino acids. CDR1 LGHNA and CDR2 YSLEER come from the germline V gene. CDR3 sequence: CASSQGPRGTEAFF. CDR3 nucleotides: TGCGCCAGCAGCCAGGGACCGCGGGGTACTGAAGCTTTCTTT.

The chain has TRBV9 and TRBJ2-2; TRBD1 matches 9 bases. Germline V gives CDR1 SGDLS, CDR2 YYNGEE. CDR3 length: 15 residues. Trimming took 7 bases from V and 2 from J; bases not matched to a gene: 6. Here the CDR3 DNA reads TGTGCCAGCCGCCCGGGACAGGGAAACACCGGGGAGCTGTTTTTT. Its protein product is CASRPGQGNTGELFF.

The V call is TRBV4-3, the J call TRBJ2-2; tentative D call: TRBD1 (5 bases). Looked up from germline, CDR1 is LGHNA and CDR2 is YSLEER. V was pared by 3 bases and J by 4 bases, with 15 bases between. The CDR3 totals 16 residues. The CDR3 coding sequence is TGCGCCAGCAGCCAGCTCGCAGGGTTGGTCACCGGGGAGCTGTTTTTT. The encoded protein is CASSQLAGLVTGELFF.

The V and J genes are TRBV4-3 and TRBJ1-2; TRBD1 might be the D (5 bases). This CDR3 region has 18 residues. Germline CDR1 reads LGHNA; CDR2 reads YSLEER. V dropped 3 bases and J dropped 7 bases, with 27 bases sitting between them. CDR3 sequence: CASSQGSGWGEGRGGYTF. CDR3 sequence (DNA): TGCGCCAGCAGCCAGGGGTCCGGTTGGGGCGAGGGGCGGGGTGGCTACACCTTC.

V usage is TRBV5-8 and J usage is TRBJ2-5, with 10 bases matching TRBD2. The germline gives CDR1 SGHTS, CDR2 YDEGEE. The CDR3 covers 18 residues. V was pared by 3 bases and J by 4 bases, with 15 bases of the junction left unmatched. The CDR3 spells CASSSTFGASGGRETQYF. The CDR3 nucleotides are TGTGCCAGCAGCTCAACCTTCGGGGCTAGCGGGGGTCGAGAGACCCAGTACTTC. Full variable domain (outside the CDR3, taken from reference TRBV5-8 and TRBJ2-5): EAGVTQSPTHLIKTRGQQATLRCSPISGHTSVYWYQQALGLGLQFLLWYDEGEERNRGNFPPRFSGRQFPNYSSELNVNALELEDSALYLCASSSTFGASGGRETQYFGPGTRLLVL.

V and J are TRBV5-1 and TRBJ2-5; TRBD2 aligns across 12 bases. The J call is doubtful: the DNA matches TRBJ2-7 better. The CDR3 loop spans 17 amino acids. Germline CDR1 reads SGHRS; CDR2 reads YFSETQ. The CDR3 nucleotides are TGCGCCAGCAGCTTGGCTATCGGACTAGCGGGGATCGACGAGCAGTACTTC. This translates into CASSLAIGLAGIDEQYF.

This sequence joins TRBV30 and TRBJ2-5, with no clear D. CDR3 size: 12 residues. Trimming took off 2 bases at V and 1 base at J, with 5 bases between the two ends. Looked up from germline, CDR1 is GTSNPN and CDR2 is SVGIG (reference sequence). The CDR3 sequence is CAWSRSQETQYF. CDR3 DNA: TGTGCCTGGAGTCGCAGCCAAGAGACCCAGTACTTC.

CDR3 loop: CASSQDQVTANYGYTF. The CDR3 nucleotides read TGTGCCAGCAGCCAAGATCAGGTGACAGCGAACTATGGCTACACCTTC. The genes are TRBV4-2 and TRBJ1-2; TRBD1 is a possible D gene (5 bases). V was clipped by 0 bases and J by 2 bases, with 13 bases between them. The CDR3 loop spans 16 amino acids. Germline V gene lookup returns CDR1 LGHNA and CDR2 YNFKEQ.

In nucleotides, the CDR3 is TGCGCCAGCAGCCAAGATCACAGGGCTGGAAACACCATATATTTT. It codes for CASSQDHRAGNTIYF. V is TRBV4-1 and J is TRBJ1-3, with D possibly matching TRBD1 (6 bases). V shed 0 bases and J shed 2 bases, with 8 bases lying between them. The CDR3 loop spans 15 amino acids. Per the germline V gene, CDR1 is MGHRA and CDR2 is YSYEKL.